The entry that follows covers one TCR beta chain sequence. It was during active infection that Seattle patients were enrolled and then longitudinally followed. Generated by immunoSEQ multiplex PCR, the TCRdb table keeps only in-frame clones and is missing some. The sample records under 250,000 clones, about 87% being singletons. The sample comes from a study of blood T cell repertoires in COVID-19. Study information: Sample material is recorded as cDNA or gDNA derived from T cells, B-cell-depleted T cells, or PBMCs.

V shed 10 bases and J shed 3 bases, with 15 bases lying between them. The CDR3 runs 13 residues. CDR1 and CDR2 from the germline V gene are MNHEY and SVGAGI. This clonotype originated in a man under 40 with COVID-19, enrolled during active disease. V is TRBV6-5 and J is TRBJ1-2; D is possibly TRBD1 (5 bases). The sequenced material came from peripheral blood. This CDR3 reads CAIHGGRDYGYTF. CDR3 nucleotides: TGTGCCATTCACGGCGGCAGGGACTATGGCTACACCTTC.